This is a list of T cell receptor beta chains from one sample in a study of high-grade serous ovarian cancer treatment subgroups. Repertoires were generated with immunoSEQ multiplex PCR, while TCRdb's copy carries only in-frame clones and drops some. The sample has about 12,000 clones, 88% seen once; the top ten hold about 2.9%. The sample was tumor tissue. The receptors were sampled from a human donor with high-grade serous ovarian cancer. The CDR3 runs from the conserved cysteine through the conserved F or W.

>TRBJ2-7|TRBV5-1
CASSLGDITGYEQYF
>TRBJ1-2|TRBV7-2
CASSLGVLNYGYTF
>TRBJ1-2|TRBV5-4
CASAEGLANYGYTF
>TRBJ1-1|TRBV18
CASSPPSRGMNTEAFF
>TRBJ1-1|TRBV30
CAWRGDTNTEAFF
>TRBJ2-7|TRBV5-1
CASSISALTYEQYF
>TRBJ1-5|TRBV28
CASSLGTYSNQPQHF
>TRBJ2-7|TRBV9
CASSVGQSSTPSEEQYF
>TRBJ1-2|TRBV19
CASSKNRDGTYGYTF
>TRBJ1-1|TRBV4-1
CASRRDWTGSEAFF
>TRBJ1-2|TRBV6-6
CASSTGATAGYTF
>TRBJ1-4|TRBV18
CASSRSGTGLFF
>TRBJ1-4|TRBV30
CAWSIRFSNEKLFF
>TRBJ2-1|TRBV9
CASSVWTGHNEQFF
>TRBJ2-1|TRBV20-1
CSAHLATMQFF
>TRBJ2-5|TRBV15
CATSRDPVNQETQYF
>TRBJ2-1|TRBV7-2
CASSLEGGRVYEQFF
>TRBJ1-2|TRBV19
CASSSPGQSYGYTF
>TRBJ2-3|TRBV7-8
CASSLLDTQYF
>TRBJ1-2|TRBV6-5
CASSYPGDGDNYGYTF
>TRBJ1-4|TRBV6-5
CASSYSGQKNEKLFF
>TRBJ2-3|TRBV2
CASSGVSGQRYF
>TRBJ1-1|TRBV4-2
CASSQAVGVNTEAFF
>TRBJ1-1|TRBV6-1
CASDETGGVTEAFF
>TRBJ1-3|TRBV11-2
CASSLAPGTGGNTIYF
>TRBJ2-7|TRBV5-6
CASSLGVGFHEQYF
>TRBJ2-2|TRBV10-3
CAISEEQTTGELFF
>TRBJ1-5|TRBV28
CASSLVAQPQHF
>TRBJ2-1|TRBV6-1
CASSESIAGGTNNEQFF
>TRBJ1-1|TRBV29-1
CSARLGQSTAFF
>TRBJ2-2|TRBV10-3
CAVQGSETGELFF
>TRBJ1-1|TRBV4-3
CASSPHPGENTEAFF
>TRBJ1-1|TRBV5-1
CASSLFWVNTEAFF
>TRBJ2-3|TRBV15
CATSRTVIRTDTQYF
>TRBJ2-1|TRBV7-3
CASSLFGQETYNEQFF
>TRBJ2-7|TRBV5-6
CASSSYRGRLYEQYF
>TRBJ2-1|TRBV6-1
CASSDRTRNNEQFF
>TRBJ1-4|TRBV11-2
CASSAQGGADEKLFF
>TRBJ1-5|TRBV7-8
CASSLSRGNQPQHF
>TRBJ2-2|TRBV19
CASNLPPEYGELFF
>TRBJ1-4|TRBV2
CASRQGLGEKLFF
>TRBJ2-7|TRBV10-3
CAISPTRENEQYF
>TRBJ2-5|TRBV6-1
CASSEPGLIKETQYF
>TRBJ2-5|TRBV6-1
CASSEKAGVQETQYF
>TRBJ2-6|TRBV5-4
CASSHKIWSSGANVLTF